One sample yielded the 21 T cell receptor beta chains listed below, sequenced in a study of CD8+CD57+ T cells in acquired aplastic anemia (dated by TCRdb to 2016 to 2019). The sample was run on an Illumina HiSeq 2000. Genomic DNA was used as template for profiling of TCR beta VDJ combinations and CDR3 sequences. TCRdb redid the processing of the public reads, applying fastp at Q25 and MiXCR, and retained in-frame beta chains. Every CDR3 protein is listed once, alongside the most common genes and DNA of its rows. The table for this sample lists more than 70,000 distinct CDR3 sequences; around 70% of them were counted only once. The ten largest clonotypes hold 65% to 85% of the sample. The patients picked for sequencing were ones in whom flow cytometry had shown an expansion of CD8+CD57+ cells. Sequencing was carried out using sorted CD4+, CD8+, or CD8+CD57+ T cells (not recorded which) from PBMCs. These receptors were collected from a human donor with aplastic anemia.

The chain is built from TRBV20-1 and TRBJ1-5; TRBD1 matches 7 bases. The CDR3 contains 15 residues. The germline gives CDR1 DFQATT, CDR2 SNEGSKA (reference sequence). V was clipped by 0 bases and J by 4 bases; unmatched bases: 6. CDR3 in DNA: TGCAGTGCTAGAGAGCCGGGGACAGTAAATCAGCCCCAGCATTTT. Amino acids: CSAREPGTVNQPQHF.

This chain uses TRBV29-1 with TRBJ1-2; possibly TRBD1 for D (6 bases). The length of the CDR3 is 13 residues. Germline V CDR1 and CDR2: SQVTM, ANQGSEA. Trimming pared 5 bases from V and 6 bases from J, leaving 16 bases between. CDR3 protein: CSVMGAGKHGYTF. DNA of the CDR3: TGCAGCGTTATGGGGGCGGGGAAGCATGGCTACACCTTC.

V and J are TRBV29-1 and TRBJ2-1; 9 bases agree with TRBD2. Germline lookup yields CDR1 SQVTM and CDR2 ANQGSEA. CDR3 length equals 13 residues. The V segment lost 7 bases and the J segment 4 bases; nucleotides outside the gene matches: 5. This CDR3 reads CSGTSGLYNEQFF. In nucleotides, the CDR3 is TGCAGCGGCACTAGCGGGCTGTACAATGAGCAGTTCTTC.

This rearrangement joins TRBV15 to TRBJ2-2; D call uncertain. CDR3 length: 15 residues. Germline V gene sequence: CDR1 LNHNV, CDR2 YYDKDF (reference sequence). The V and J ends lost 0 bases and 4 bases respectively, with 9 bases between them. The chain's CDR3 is CATSRDRNPTGELFF. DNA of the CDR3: TGTGCCACCAGCAGAGATCGGAACCCCACCGGGGAGCTGTTTTTT. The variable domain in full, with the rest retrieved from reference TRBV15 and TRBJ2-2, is DAMVIQNPRYQVTQFGKPVTLSCSQTLNHNVMYWYQQKSSQAPKLLFHYYDKDFNNEADTPDNFQSRRPNTSFCFLDIRSPGLGDTAMYLCATSRDRNPTGELFFGEGSRLTVL.

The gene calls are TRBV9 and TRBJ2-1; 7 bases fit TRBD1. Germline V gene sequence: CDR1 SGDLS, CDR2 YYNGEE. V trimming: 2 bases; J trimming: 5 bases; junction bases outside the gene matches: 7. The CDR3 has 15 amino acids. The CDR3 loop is CASSVQQGSNNEQFF. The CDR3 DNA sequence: TGTGCCAGCAGCGTCCAACAGGGGTCGAACAATGAGCAGTTCTTC.

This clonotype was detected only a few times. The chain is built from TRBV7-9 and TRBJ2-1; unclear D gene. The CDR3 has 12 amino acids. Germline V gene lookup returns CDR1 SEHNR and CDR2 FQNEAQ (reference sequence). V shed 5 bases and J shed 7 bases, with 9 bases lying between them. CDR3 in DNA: TGTGCCAGCAGCACTCACCGAAATGAGCAGTTCTTC. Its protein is CASSTHRNEQFF.

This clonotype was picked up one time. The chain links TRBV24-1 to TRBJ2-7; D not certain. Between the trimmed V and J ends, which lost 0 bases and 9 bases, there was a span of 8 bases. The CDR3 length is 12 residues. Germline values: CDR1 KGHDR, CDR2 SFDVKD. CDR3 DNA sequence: TGTGCCACCAGTGATTTGGGGATCCTGCAGTACTTC. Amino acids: CATSDLGILQYF.

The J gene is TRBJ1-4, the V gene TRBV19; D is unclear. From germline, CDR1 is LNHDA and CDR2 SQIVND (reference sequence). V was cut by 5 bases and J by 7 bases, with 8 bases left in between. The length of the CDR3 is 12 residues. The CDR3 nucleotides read TGTGCCAGTAGTGGGCAGGCTGAAAAACTGTTTTTT. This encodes CASSGQAEKLFF. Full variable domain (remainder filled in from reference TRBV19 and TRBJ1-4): DGGITQSPKYLFRKEGQNVTLSCEQNLNHDAMYWYRQDPGQGLRLIYYSQIVNDFQKGDIAEGYSVSREKKESFPLTVTSAQKNPTAFYLCASSGQAEKLFFGSGTQLSVL.

The CDR3 coding sequence is TGTGCCAGCAGCTCGCGGGGCACTGAAGCTTTCTTT. Translation: CASSSRGTEAFF. The chain couples TRBV7-9 to TRBJ1-1; D remains ambiguous. CDR3 length: 12 amino acids. The ends were cut back, 4 bases at V and 4 bases at J, with 7 bases in the middle. Germline-derived CDR1 and CDR2 are SEHNR and FQNEAQ (reference sequence).

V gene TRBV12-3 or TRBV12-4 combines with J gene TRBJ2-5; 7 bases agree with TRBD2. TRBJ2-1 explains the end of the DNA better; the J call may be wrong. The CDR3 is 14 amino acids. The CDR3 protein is CASSPMLSGIGQFF. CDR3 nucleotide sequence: TGTGCCAGCAGTCCGATGCTAAGCGGGATTGGGCAGTTCTTC.

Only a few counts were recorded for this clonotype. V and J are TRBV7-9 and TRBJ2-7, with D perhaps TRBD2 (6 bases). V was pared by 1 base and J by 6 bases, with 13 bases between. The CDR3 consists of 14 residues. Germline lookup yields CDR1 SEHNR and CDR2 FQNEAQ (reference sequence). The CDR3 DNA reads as TGTGCCAGCAGCTTAGTTAGCGGCTCCGGCGAGCAGTACTTC. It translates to CASSLVSGSGEQYF.

For the CDR3, the DNA is TGTGCCATCAATAAGGATTCGGGCACTGAAGCTTTCTTT. Its translation is CAINKDSGTEAFF. This rearrangement joins TRBV10-3 to TRBJ1-1; D uncertain. V shed 7 bases and J shed 4 bases, with 13 bases lying between them. CDR1 ENHRY and CDR2 SYGVKD come from the germline V gene. The CDR3 is made up of 13 amino acids.

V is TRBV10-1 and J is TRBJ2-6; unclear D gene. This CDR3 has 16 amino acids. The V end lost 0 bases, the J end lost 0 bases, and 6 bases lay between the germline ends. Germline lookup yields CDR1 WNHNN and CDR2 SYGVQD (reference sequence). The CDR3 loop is CASSESTASGANVLTF. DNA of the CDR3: TGCGCCAGCAGTGAGTCTACGGCCTCTGGGGCCAACGTCCTGACTTTC.

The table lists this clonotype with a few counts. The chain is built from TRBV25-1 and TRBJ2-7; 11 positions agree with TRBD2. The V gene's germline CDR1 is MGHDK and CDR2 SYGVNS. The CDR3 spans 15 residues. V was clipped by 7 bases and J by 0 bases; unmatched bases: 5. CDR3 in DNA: TGTGCCAGCAAAGGCGGGACTAGCGGCTCCTACGAGCAGTACTTC. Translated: CASKGGTSGSYEQYF.

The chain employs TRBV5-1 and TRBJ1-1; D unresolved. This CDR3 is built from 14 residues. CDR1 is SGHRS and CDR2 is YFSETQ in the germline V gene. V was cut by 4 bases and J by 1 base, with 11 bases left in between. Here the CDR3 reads CASSRERGNTEAFF. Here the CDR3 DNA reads TGCGCCAGCAGCCGGGAGCGGGGGAACACTGAAGCTTTCTTT.

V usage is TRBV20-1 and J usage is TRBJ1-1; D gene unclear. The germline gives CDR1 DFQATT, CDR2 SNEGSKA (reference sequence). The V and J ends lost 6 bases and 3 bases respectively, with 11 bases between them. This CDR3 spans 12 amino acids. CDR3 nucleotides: TGCAGTGCGAGACGATTGGACACTGAAGCTTTCTTT. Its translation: CSARRLDTEAFF.

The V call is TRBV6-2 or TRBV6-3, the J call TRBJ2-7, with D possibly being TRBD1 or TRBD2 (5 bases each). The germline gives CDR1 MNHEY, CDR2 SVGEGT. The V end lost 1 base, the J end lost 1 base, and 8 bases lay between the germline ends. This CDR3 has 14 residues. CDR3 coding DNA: TGTGCCAGCAGTTACTTCAGGGAGTCCTACGAGCAGTACTTC. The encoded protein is CASSYFRESYEQYF.

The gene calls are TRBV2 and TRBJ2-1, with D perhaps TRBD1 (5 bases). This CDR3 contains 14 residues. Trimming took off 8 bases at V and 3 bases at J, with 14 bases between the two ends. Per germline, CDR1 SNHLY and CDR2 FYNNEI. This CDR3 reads CASPGRAVYNEQFF. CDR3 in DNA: TGTGCCAGCCCCGGCAGGGCGGTCTACAATGAGCAGTTCTTC.

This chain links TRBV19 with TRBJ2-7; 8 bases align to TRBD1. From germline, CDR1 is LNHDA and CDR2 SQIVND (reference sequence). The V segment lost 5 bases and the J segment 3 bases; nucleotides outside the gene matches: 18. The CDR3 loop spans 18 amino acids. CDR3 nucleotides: TGTGCCAGTAGTGAGGGCAGGGGGCCGGTTGGTCTCCGCTACGAGCAGTACTTC. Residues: CASSEGRGPVGLRYEQYF.

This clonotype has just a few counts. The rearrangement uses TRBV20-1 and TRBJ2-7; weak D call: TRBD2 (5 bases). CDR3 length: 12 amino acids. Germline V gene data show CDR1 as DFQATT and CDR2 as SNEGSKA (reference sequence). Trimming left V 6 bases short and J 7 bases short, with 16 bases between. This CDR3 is CSARTSSGEQYF. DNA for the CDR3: TGCAGTGCCCGGACTTCGAGCGGAGAGCAGTACTTC.

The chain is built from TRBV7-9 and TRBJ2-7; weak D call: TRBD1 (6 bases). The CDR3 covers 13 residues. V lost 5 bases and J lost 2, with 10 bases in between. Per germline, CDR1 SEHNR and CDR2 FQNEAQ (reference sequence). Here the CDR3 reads CASSQGQTYEQYF. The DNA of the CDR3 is TGTGCCAGCAGCCAAGGACAGACCTACGAGCAGTACTTC.